This is a list of T cell receptor beta chains from one sample in a study of cytomegalovirus exposure and HLA in healthy donors. TCRdb's copy holds only in-frame clones and misses some; the assay was immunoSEQ multiplex PCR. Altogether around 130,000 clones are present, roughly two thirds being singletons, with the ten largest covering 1.6%. Sequencing was performed on PBMCs. Receptor source: a man under 40 in good health and CMV-seropositive. CDR3s include the opening cysteine and the closing phenylalanine or tryptophan. D genes are given only for firm matches. The size field is filled for only some rows; it gives once, few, many or a size class.

J gene | V gene | clone size | D gene | CDR3 protein | CDR3 DNA
TRBJ2-1 | TRBV2 | - | TRBD1 | CASSSDRGSYNEQFF | TGTGCCAGCAGTTCGGACAGGGGATCCTACAATGAGCAGTTCTTC
TRBJ2-7 | TRBV7-4 | - | - | CASSFPQKAYEQYF | TGTGCCAGCAGCTTTCCCCAGAAAGCCTACGAGCAGTACTTC
TRBJ2-1 | TRBV6-6 | - | TRBD2 | CASSGLAIEQFF | TGTGCCAGCAGTGGACTAGCGATTGAGCAGTTCTTC
TRBJ2-6 | TRBV4-3 | - | - | CASSQGSSGANVLTF | TGCGCCAGCAGCCAAGGGAGCTCTGGGGCCAACGTCCTGACTTTC
TRBJ2-7 | TRBV6-1 | - | - | CASSVTVPYEQYF | TGTGCCAGCAGTGTGACTGTCCCCTACGAGCAGTACTTC
TRBJ2-7 | TRBV5-6 | - | TRBD2 | CASSLAWSGRPAHEQYF | TGTGCCAGCAGCTTGGCGTGGAGCGGGAGGCCCGCACACGAGCAGTACTTC
TRBJ1-5 | TRBV19 | - | - | CAGSSGESNQPQHF | TGTGCCGGATCTTCAGGGGAAAGCAATCAGCCCCAGCATTTT
TRBJ2-3 | TRBV6-4 | - | TRBD1 | CASSDRAGGGTDTQYF | TGTGCCAGCAGTGACCGGGCAGGGGGTGGCACAGATACGCAGTATTTT
TRBJ2-7 | TRBV27 | - | - | CASSQGNRAYEQYF | TGTGCCAGCTCCCAGGGTAACAGAGCCTACGAGCAGTACTTC
TRBJ1-2 | TRBV6-5 | - | TRBD1 | CASSKRDRAGGYTF | TGTGCCAGCAGTAAACGGGACAGGGCCGGCGGCTACACCTTC
TRBJ1-1 | TRBV18 | - | TRBD1 | CASSLGTEGEAFF | TGTGCCAGCTCACTCGGGACAGAAGGTGAAGCTTTCTTT
TRBJ1-1 | TRBV2 | - | TRBD1 | CASSGTGGFQRNTEAFF | TGTGCCAGCAGTGGGACAGGGGGGTTCCAGCGGAACACTGAAGCTTTCTTT
TRBJ2-1 | TRBV6-5 | - | - | CASSQAGEQFF | TGTGCCAGCAGCCAAGCGGGTGAGCAGTTCTTC
TRBJ1-2 | TRBV7-9 | few | TRBD1 | CASSLEAGGRNNYGYTF | TGTGCCAGCAGCTTAGAGGCAGGGGGGCGTAATAACTATGGCTACACCTTC
TRBJ2-6 | TRBV4-1 | - | TRBD1 | CASRQGNSGANVLTF | TGCGCCAGCCGACAGGGAAACTCTGGGGCCAACGTCCTGACTTTC
TRBJ1-1 | TRBV27 | few | - | CASSLTVDSSGAFF | TGTGCCAGCAGTTTAACCGTGGACAGTTCCGGAGCTTTCTTT
TRBJ2-2 | TRBV19 | - | TRBD1 | CASETGVRDTGELFF | TGTGCCAGTGAGACAGGGGTCCGGGACACCGGGGAGCTGTTTTTT
TRBJ2-7 | TRBV6-6 | - | - | CASSYSTGSSYEQYF | TGTGCCAGCAGTTACTCTACAGGAAGCTCCTACGAGCAGTACTTC
TRBJ2-3 | TRBV2 | few | TRBD2 | CARTSGRTDTQYF | TGTGCCAGGACTAGCGGGAGGACAGATACGCAGTATTTT
TRBJ2-7 | TRBV11-3 | - | TRBD2 | CASSPGAGVYYEQYF | TGTGCCAGCAGCCCCGGTGCGGGGGTCTACTACGAGCAGTACTTC
TRBJ1-5 | TRBV10-3 | - | - | CAISPTTESNQPQHF | TGTGCCATCAGTCCTACCACTGAGAGCAATCAGCCCCAGCATTTT
TRBJ2-1 | TRBV6-5 | - | - | CASSYLGQSYNEQFF | TGTGCCAGCAGTTACTTAGGACAGTCCTACAATGAGCAGTTCTTC
TRBJ1-1 | TRBV5-1 | - | - | CASSWSAGLNTEAFF | TGCGCCAGCAGCTGGTCGGCAGGGCTGAACACTGAAGCTTTCTTT
TRBJ1-5 | TRBV2 | - | - | CASSDGTYNQPQHF | TGTGCCAGCAGTGATGGGACATACAATCAGCCCCAGCATTTT
TRBJ1-5 | TRBV2 | once | - | CASRRGAGNQPQHF | TGTGCCAGCAGGCGGGGGGCGGGTAATCAGCCCCAGCATTTT
TRBJ2-7 | TRBV5-5 | - | - | CASSYPGSGYEQYF | TGTGCCAGCAGCTACCCCGGGAGCGGATACGAGCAGTACTTC
TRBJ1-5 | TRBV5-6 | - | - | CASSLGAILPQHF | TGTGCCAGCAGCTTGGGAGCTATATTGCCCCAGCATTTT
TRBJ1-3 | TRBV6-5 | - | TRBD1 | CASSLGGQGINTIYF | TGTGCCAGCAGTTTGGGGGGACAGGGGATTAACACCATATATTTT
TRBJ2-2 | TRBV18 | - | - | CASSPRPTDTGELFF | TGTGCCAGCTCACCACGGCCAACAGACACCGGGGAGCTGTTTTTT
TRBJ2-1 | TRBV6-5 | - | TRBD2 | CASSYSGLAYEQFF | TGTGCCAGCAGTTACTCGGGACTAGCTTATGAGCAGTTCTTC
TRBJ2-6 | TRBV15 | - | TRBD1 | CATKTGVTHGANVLTF | TGTGCCACCAAGACAGGGGTAACTCATGGGGCCAACGTCCTGACTTTC
TRBJ2-5 | TRBV6-1 | - | TRBD1 | CASSDGTGSETQYF | TGTGCCAGCAGTGATGGGACAGGGAGTGAGACCCAGTACTTC
TRBJ1-4 | TRBV27 | - | TRBD1 | CASSPGQGREKLFF | TGTGCCAGCAGTCCGGGACAGGGTCGAGAAAAACTGTTTTTT
TRBJ2-1 | TRBV7-9 | - | TRBD2 | CASSLRGLAGDGEQFF | TGTGCCAGCAGCTTACGCGGACTAGCGGGAGACGGTGAGCAGTTCTTC
TRBJ2-2 | TRBV7-3 | once | - | CASKREPGELFF | TGTGCCAGCAAACGGGAGCCCGGGGAGCTGTTTTTT
TRBJ2-5 | TRBV27 | - | TRBD1 | CATRQGTFVETQYF | TGTGCCACCCGACAGGGAACTTTCGTAGAGACCCAGTACTTC
TRBJ2-3 | TRBV7-9 | - | TRBD2 | CASSLSGDTLDTQYF | TGTGCCAGCAGCTTAAGCGGGGATACATTAGATACGCAGTATTTT
TRBJ2-5 | TRBV28 | once | - | CASTEGLRETQYF | TGTGCCAGCACGGAGGGGCTTCGTGAGACCCAGTACTTC
TRBJ2-7 | TRBV29-1 | - | - | CSYTGASYEQYF | TGCAGTTACACTGGAGCCTCCTACGAGCAGTACTTC
TRBJ2-3 | TRBV4-1 | - | - | CASSQGNPGMADTQYF | TGCGCCAGCAGCCAAGGTAATCCGGGAATGGCAGATACGCAGTATTTT
TRBJ2-7 | TRBV4-1 | - | TRBD1 | CASSLFPGQGNYEQYF | TGCGCCAGCAGCCTATTTCCGGGACAGGGTAACTACGAGCAGTACTTC
TRBJ1-2 | TRBV7-9 | - | TRBD1 | CASSFLRQGEDYGYTF | TGTGCCAGCAGCTTTCTTCGACAGGGGGAGGACTATGGCTACACCTTC
TRBJ1-1 | TRBV6-4 | - | TRBD1 | CASSERTGMRAFF | TGTGCCAGCAGTGAAAGGACAGGGATGAGGGCTTTCTTT
TRBJ1-4 | TRBV10-2 | once | TRBD1 | CASSPGTGQGNYRLFF | TGCGCCAGCAGTCCCGGGACGGGACAGGGAAACTATCGACTGTTTTTT
TRBJ1-5 | TRBV5-1 | - | - | CASSLLSNQPQHF | TGCGCCAGCAGCTTGCTCAGCAATCAGCCCCAGCATTTT
TRBJ1-1 | TRBV7-8 | - | TRBD1 | CASSLAGTGRAFF | TGTGCCAGCAGCTTAGCGGGGACAGGGAGAGCTTTCTTT
TRBJ2-5 | TRBV7-9 | - | - | CASSRQGSQETQYF | TGTGCCAGCAGCCGTCAGGGGTCCCAAGAGACCCAGTACTTC
TRBJ1-5 | TRBV7-2 | once | TRBD1 | CASRLDRALNQPQHF | TGTGCCAGCAGACTCGACAGGGCCCTAAATCAGCCCCAGCATTTT
TRBJ2-7 | TRBV5-1 | - | TRBD1 | CASSPRPGGYEQYF | TGCGCCAGCAGCCCCCGGCCAGGGGGCTACGAGCAGTACTTC
TRBJ1-1 | TRBV12-5 | - | - | CASRSQGSGTEAFF | TGTGCTAGTCGGAGTCAGGGGTCGGGCACTGAAGCTTTCTTT
TRBJ2-2 | TRBV18 | - | TRBD2 | CASSPRLAGGRTGELFF | TGTGCCAGCTCACCACGGCTAGCGGGAGGTCGCACCGGGGAGCTGTTTTTT
TRBJ1-3 | TRBV2 | few | - | CASREWSGNTIYF | TGTGCCAGCAGGGAGTGGTCTGGAAACACCATATATTTT
TRBJ1-5 | TRBV7-2 | - | - | CASSLQGHNQPQHF | TGTGCCAGCAGCTTACAGGGACACAATCAGCCCCAGCATTTT
TRBJ2-3 | TRBV15 | once | TRBD2 | CATGRNAGAEGTDTQYF | TGTGCCACCGGCCGCAATGCGGGAGCAGAGGGAACAGATACGCAGTATTTT
TRBJ1-2 | TRBV6-1 | - | - | CASSEDRQLYLGGYTF | TGTGCCAGCAGTGAAGATAGACAGTTATACCTGGGGGGCTACACCTTC
TRBJ1-4 | TRBV5-6 | - | - | CASSLDRTEKLFF | TGTGCCAGCAGCTTGGACAGGACGGAAAAACTGTTTTTT
TRBJ1-5 | TRBV5-4 | - | - | CASSLGGGQPQHF | TGTGCCAGCAGCTTGGGGGGGGGCCAGCCCCAGCATTTT